A selection of T cell receptor beta chains follows, all from one sample in a study of cytomegalovirus exposure and HLA in healthy donors. This table comes from immunoSEQ multiplex PCR, and its TCRdb copy is limited to in-frame clones, with some not included. The sample carries around 110,000 clones, roughly 9.9% recorded once. The sequenced sample consisted of PBMCs. The receptors derive from a man between 25 and 39 years old in good health and CMV-seronegative. CDR3s include the opening cysteine and the closing phenylalanine or tryptophan. A D gene is named only where the DNA matches it firmly. The size entry is marked missing in some rows and otherwise reads once, few, many or a size class.

>NA|TRBJ1-1|NA|TRBV6-5
CASSYSKGQSAEAFF
TGTGCCAGCAGTTACTCGAAGGGACAAAGCGCTGAAGCTTTCTTT
>NA|TRBJ1-2|few|TRBV15
CATSRNEGASGYTF
TGTGCCACCAGCAGGAACGAGGGTGCAAGTGGCTACACCTTC
>TRBD1|TRBJ1-4|NA|TRBV5-4
CASSLGTVKNEKLFF
TGTGCCAGCAGCCTGGGGACAGTCAAGAATGAAAAACTGTTTTTT
>TRBD1|TRBJ2-7|few|TRBV28
CATLLGSTGYYEQYF
TGTGCCACCCTCCTGGGGTCGACAGGGTACTACGAGCAGTACTTC
>TRBD2|TRBJ2-1|few|TRBV4-1
CASSQEYLGLAHEQFF
TGCGCCAGCAGCCAAGAATACCTTGGACTAGCCCATGAGCAGTTCTTC
>NA|TRBJ2-2|NA|TRBV6-5
CASSSEAAHTGELFF
TGTGCCAGCAGCTCCGAGGCAGCCCACACCGGGGAGCTGTTTTTT
>TRBD2|TRBJ2-1|NA|TRBV7-3
CASSRHSSKGTSGSNEQFF
TGTGCCAGCAGCCGCCATTCCTCCAAGGGGACTAGCGGGAGCAATGAGCAGTTCTTC
>NA|TRBJ2-7|few|TRBV19
CATSGVSYEQYF
TGTGCCACCTCAGGGGTATCCTACGAGCAGTACTTC
>NA|TRBJ2-5|NA|TRBV19
CASSIEVDTDYQETQYF
TGTGCCAGTAGTATAGAAGTGGACACAGACTACCAAGAGACCCAGTACTTC
>NA|TRBJ1-2|few|TRBV6-5
CASSYSGGLYGYTF
TGTGCCAGCAGTTACTCTGGGGGCCTCTATGGCTACACCTTC
>NA|TRBJ2-7|few|TRBV29-1
CSVPGRGTYEQYF
TGCAGCGTGCCAGGGCGGGGAACCTACGAGCAGTACTTC